A single sample gave rise to the 28 T cell receptor beta chains below, sequenced in a study of identical twins. TCRdb recomputed calls from the 5' RACE reads with MiXCR, one row per CDR3 protein. The sample consists of some 96,000 distinct CDR3 sequences, about 6.1% of them appearing once. Sequences were obtained from memory T cells sorted from blood. These receptor sequences come from a woman aged 45-59 years in good health.

This clonotype has only a few counts. J is TRBJ2-1 and V is TRBV20-1; D uncertain. This CDR3 has 14 residues. V lost 2 bases, J lost 5 bases, and 13 bases lay in between. CDR1 and CDR2 from the germline V gene are DFQATT and SNEGSKA (reference sequence). Here the CDR3 DNA reads TGCAGTGCTAGACTCCCGTCGCCTAACAATGAGCAGTTCTTC. The encoded protein is CSARLPSPNNEQFF.

In its sample, this clonotype was seen many times. The CDR3 sequence is CASSGGQGPTYEQYF. DNA for the CDR3: TGTGCCAGCAGCGGAGGACAGGGACCCACCTACGAGCAGTACTTC. V gene TRBV6-6 combines with J gene TRBJ2-7; the match to TRBD1 covers 8 bases. Unmatched junction bases numbered 9, after V lost 6 bases and J lost 2 bases. The CDR3 length is 15 residues. CDR1 and CDR2 (germline): MNHNY, SVGAGI (reference sequence).

This clonotype was counted at least ten times. CDR3 loop: CASSDLAGGPDTQYF. The CDR3 DNA follows: TGTGCCAGCAGTGACCTAGCGGGAGGGCCAGATACGCAGTATTTT. This rearrangement joins TRBV6-4 to TRBJ2-3; 12 bases match TRBD2. The CDR3 loop spans 15 amino acids. Germline CDR1 is MRHNA and CDR2 is SNTAGT. Germline trimming cut 2 bases from V and 4 bases from J; bases unmatched to any gene: 1.

This clonotype was detected ten times or more. The V and J genes are TRBV20-1 and TRBJ1-6; D uncertain. The germline V and J ends were trimmed by 2 bases and 0 bases, with 8 bases remaining between them. The CDR3 extends over 15 amino acids. CDR1 DFQATT and CDR2 SNEGSKA come from the germline V gene (reference sequence). The CDR3 DNA reads as TGCAGTGCTAGAAGCGGGAGCTCCTATAATTCACCCCTCCACTTT. Protein product: CSARSGSSYNSPLHF.

This clonotype was detected ten times or more. The chain has TRBV7-2 and TRBJ2-1; unclear D gene. Germline assignment: CDR1 SGHTA and CDR2 FQGNSA. This CDR3 spans 11 amino acids. V lost 0 bases, J lost 7 bases, and 1 base lay in between. In DNA, the CDR3 is TGTGCCAGCAGCTTAGCTAATGAGCAGTTCTTC. It translates to CASSLANEQFF.

Ten or more counts support this clonotype. The chain links TRBV29-1 to TRBJ2-7; TRBD1 is a possible D gene (6 bases). V lost 4 bases, J lost 6 bases, and 10 bases lay in between. Germline-derived CDR1 and CDR2 are SQVTM and ANQGSEA. The CDR3 length is 11 residues. This CDR3 is CSVARGGEQYF. The CDR3 DNA follows: TGCAGCGTTGCGAGAGGGGGCGAGCAGTACTTC.

Ten or more counts support this clonotype. The chain joins TRBV12-3 or TRBV12-4 to TRBJ1-6; no firm D call. Trimming removed 5 bases from V and 7 bases from J, with 9 bases in between. This CDR3 spans 13 amino acids. CDR3 region: CASSPQQNSPLHF. CDR3 bases: TGTGCCAGCAGTCCCCAGCAGAATTCACCCCTCCACTTT.

This clonotype was seen only a few times. The chain links TRBV19 to TRBJ2-3; D is uncertain. The CDR3 is made up of 14 amino acids. V lost 3 bases to trimming and J lost 1 base, with 8 bases between them. Looked up from germline, CDR1 is LNHDA and CDR2 is SQIVND (reference sequence). CDR3 residues: CASSMLSGTDTQYF. The CDR3 DNA follows: TGTGCCAGTAGTATGCTAAGCGGCACAGATACGCAGTATTTT.

The CDR3 is CASRDGAGYEQYF. Here the CDR3 DNA reads TGTGCCAGCAGGGACGGTGCCGGCTACGAGCAGTACTTC. This chain uses TRBV6-6 with TRBJ2-7; no definite D call. The CDR3 sequence is 13 residues long. Trimming left V 6 bases short and J 3 bases short, with 12 bases between. Germline assignment: CDR1 MNHNY and CDR2 SVGAGI (reference sequence).

This clonotype was recorded many times. This chain connects TRBV18 to TRBJ2-5, with D maybe TRBD1 (6 bases). This CDR3 comprises 15 residues. CDR1 and CDR2 from the germline V gene are KGHSH and LQKENI. Trimming left V 5 bases short and J 1 base short, with 14 bases between. The CDR3 here is CASSGRDNLQETQYF. CDR3 DNA sequence: TGTGCCAGCTCAGGCCGGGACAACCTCCAAGAGACCCAGTACTTC.

This clonotype was detected a few times. This chain connects TRBV27 to TRBJ2-3; 7 nucleotides match TRBD2. The CDR3 extends over 14 amino acids. Germline V CDR1 and CDR2: MNHEY, SMNVEV (reference sequence). V was pared by 7 bases and J by 0 bases, with 4 bases of the junction left unmatched. CDR3 nucleotide sequence: TGTGCCAGCAATGGCGGGAGTAGCACAGATACGCAGTATTTT. As protein: CASNGGSSTDTQYF.

This clonotype was found many times. The chain employs TRBV12-3 or TRBV12-4 and TRBJ1-5; tentatively, D is TRBD1 (5 bases). The CDR3 has 11 residues. V was cut by 5 bases and J by 8 bases, with 7 bases left in between. The CDR3 DNA reads as TGTGCCAGCAGTGACAGCGAGCCCCAGCATTTT. The encoded protein is CASSDSEPQHF.

This clonotype has only a few counts. The chain has TRBV10-1 and TRBJ2-3, with D uncertain. Trimming shortened V by 3 bases and J by 2 bases, and 9 bases separated the two germline ends. CDR3 length: 14 residues. The germline V gene has CDR1 WNHNN and CDR2 SYGVQD (reference sequence). The CDR3 region has the DNA TGCGCCAGCAGTGATCCTTCTACCACAGATACGCAGTATTTT. Amino acids: CASSDPSTTDTQYF.

This clonotype has only one observation. The chain recombines TRBV7-2 with TRBJ2-4; D uncertain. CDR3 length: 14 residues. V was shortened by 2 bases and J by 0 bases, with 5 bases between the two germline ends. CDR1 and CDR2 from the germline V gene are SGHTA and FQGNSA. The CDR3 spells CASSLSAAKNIQYF. The CDR3 region has the DNA TGTGCCAGCAGCTTATCTGCAGCCAAAAACATTCAGTACTTC.

This clonotype was seen repeatedly, ten times or more. The rearrangement uses TRBV30 and TRBJ1-4; D is unresolved. Germline assignment: CDR1 GTSNPN and CDR2 SVGIG (reference sequence). The CDR3 loop spans 14 amino acids. The V end lost 0 bases, the J end lost 4 bases, and 9 bases lay between the germline ends. The CDR3: CAWSVRQINEKLFF. The CDR3 DNA reads as TGTGCCTGGAGTGTACGACAAATTAATGAAAAACTGTTTTTT.

This clonotype showed up many times. The chain has TRBV24-1 and TRBJ2-1; 8 nucleotides line up with TRBD2. The CDR3 is made up of 15 amino acids. Germline CDR1 is KGHDR and CDR2 is SFDVKD. Trimming cost V 3 bases and J 8 bases; bases outside gene matches: 8. CDR3 loop: CATSDTGTSSDEQFF. CDR3 in DNA: TGTGCCACCAGTGATACCGGGACTAGTAGCGATGAGCAGTTCTTC.

This clonotype came up a few times. The rearrangement links TRBV20-1 to TRBJ1-3; 8 bases line up with TRBD1. CDR1 DFQATT and CDR2 SNEGSKA come from the germline V gene (reference sequence). Germline trimming cut 3 bases from V and 6 bases from J; bases unmatched to any gene: 4. The CDR3 covers 13 residues. Written as DNA, the CDR3 is TGCAGTGCTAGGACAGGGGCATCAAACACCATATATTTT. Translating gives CSARTGASNTIYF.

Many counts were recorded for this clonotype. The chain has TRBV7-3 and TRBJ2-1; D possibly corresponds to TRBD1 (6 bases). The CDR3 length is 14 residues. The germline V gene has CDR1 SGHTA and CDR2 FQGTGA. V lost 2 bases and J lost 5, with 10 bases in between. The CDR3 reads CASSLGGVNNEQFF. In DNA, the CDR3 is TGTGCCAGCAGCTTAGGGGGCGTTAACAATGAGCAGTTCTTC. Variable domain in full (rest from reference TRBV7-3 and TRBJ2-1): GAGVSQTPSNKVTEKGKYVELRCDPISGHTALYWYRQSLGQGPEFLIYFQGTGAADDSGLPNDRFFAVRPEGSVSTLKIQRTERGDSAVYLCASSLGGVNNEQFFGPGTRLTVL.

This clonotype has at least ten counts. The chain is built from TRBV3-1 and TRBJ1-4; D perhaps matches TRBD1 (5 bases). Per the germline V gene, CDR1 is LGHDT and CDR2 is YNNKEL (reference sequence). Between the trimmed V and J ends, which lost 1 base and 8 bases, there was a span of 14 bases. The CDR3 is 15 residues long. The CDR3 is CASSQVWGGEEKLFF. CDR3 in DNA: TGTGCCAGCAGCCAAGTATGGGGGGGGGAAGAAAAACTGTTTTTT.

This rearrangement joins TRBV19 to TRBJ1-1; possibly TRBD1 for D (6 bases). This CDR3 has 14 residues. CDR1 and CDR2 from the germline V gene are LNHDA and SQIVND (reference sequence). V was shortened by 10 bases and J by 1 base, with 16 bases between the two germline ends. Here the CDR3 reads CATLRNRENTEAFF. In DNA, the CDR3 is TGTGCCACCTTGAGGAACAGGGAGAACACTGAAGCTTTCTTT.

The chain joins TRBV15 to TRBJ2-7; 11 nucleotides agree with TRBD2. V lost 0 bases and J lost 5; bases outside the gene matches: 3. The germline V gene encodes CDR1 LNHNV and CDR2 YYDKDF (reference sequence). The CDR3 totals 15 residues. CDR3 in amino acids: CATSRDPTSGNEQYV. CDR3 coding DNA: TGTGCCACCAGCAGAGATCCGACTAGCGGGAACGAGCAGTACGTC.

In this sample, this clonotype turned up many times. The V and J genes are TRBV27 and TRBJ1-2; D not resolved. Trimming took 7 bases from V and 5 from J, leaving 8 bases between them. The germline CDR1 and CDR2 sequences are MNHEY and SMNVEV (reference sequence). This CDR3 spans 11 amino acids. In DNA form, the CDR3 reads TGTGCCAGCACCCTGGGGTATGGCTACACCTTC. It codes for CASTLGYGYTF.

This clonotype was counted at least ten times. The chain couples TRBV5-1 to TRBJ1-6; no firm D call. Trimming left V 2 bases short and J 14 bases short, with 14 bases between. This CDR3 has 13 amino acids. Germline loops: CDR1 SGHRS, CDR2 YFSETQ. The CDR3 loop reads CASSFDGKSSLHF. The CDR3 DNA follows: TGCGCCAGCAGCTTCGACGGGAAATCTTCCCTCCACTTT.

This clonotype was seen repeatedly, ten times or more. The chain combines TRBV7-6 with TRBJ1-1; D perhaps matches TRBD1 (5 bases). From germline, CDR1 is SGHVS and CDR2 FNYEAQ. V dropped 5 bases and J dropped 3 bases, with 10 bases sitting between them. The CDR3 sequence is 13 residues long. This CDR3 is CASSPRGYTEAFF. The CDR3, as DNA: TGTGCCAGCAGCCCAAGGGGATACACTGAAGCTTTCTTT.

This clonotype has a handful of counts. The rearrangement links TRBV18 to TRBJ1-1; D is unclear. The CDR3 totals 14 residues. Germline lookup yields CDR1 KGHSH and CDR2 LQKENI. V dropped 0 bases and J dropped 1 base, with 6 bases sitting between them. CDR3 loop: CASSPPGRNTEAFF. DNA of the CDR3: TGTGCCAGCTCACCACCGGGAAGGAACACTGAAGCTTTCTTT.

V gene TRBV5-1 combines with J gene TRBJ2-2, with 13 positions matching TRBD2. From germline, CDR1 is SGHRS and CDR2 YFSETQ. CDR3 length: 19 residues. The V and J ends lost 4 bases and 4 bases, in that order; junction bases with no gene match: 13. The CDR3 protein is CASSRLGLAGAASTGELFF. CDR3 nucleotides: TGCGCCAGCAGCAGGCTCGGACTAGCGGGAGCGGCGAGCACCGGGGAGCTGTTTTTT.

This clonotype has at least ten counts. The chain has TRBV29-1 and TRBJ1-1, with 7 bases aligning to TRBD1. This CDR3 comprises 14 residues. V was pared by 3 bases and J by 0 bases, with 4 bases of the junction left unmatched. Germline lookup yields CDR1 SQVTM and CDR2 ANQGSEA. The CDR3 DNA reads as TGCAGCGTTGACAAGACAGGGATGAACACTGAAGCTTTCTTT. This sequence encodes CSVDKTGMNTEAFF.

This clonotype showed up many times. The rearrangement joins TRBV12-3 or TRBV12-4 to TRBJ2-3; 7 bases align to TRBD2. The CDR3 length is 16 residues. V was pared by 6 bases and J by 0 bases, with 9 bases of the junction left unmatched. CDR3 nucleotides: TGTGCCAGCAGCGAAGCGGGATCGCGGAGCACAGATACGCAGTATTTT. This sequence encodes CASSEAGSRSTDTQYF.